The 22 T cell receptor beta chains below come from one sample, sequenced in a study of T-cell reconstitution after alpha-beta-depleted transplantation in children (dated by TCRdb to about 2016). Library construction relied on PCR. The sample was run on an Illumina HiSeq 2500. TCR libraries were prepared with molecular barcoding, using unique molecular identifiers to normalize TCRbeta repertoire quantification. TCRdb reworked the public reads: Q25 trimming with fastp, MiXCR clone assembly, productive beta chains retained. All rows with the same CDR3 protein become a single entry with the most common DNA and genes. The sample table records about 610,000 distinct CDR3 sequences; roughly a tenth of these occur just once. The ten largest clones add up to 4% of the sample. The input for sequencing was PBMCs from the stem cell graft donor, taken from the stem cell graft. The receptor set was obtained from a human donor who donated a stem cell graft to a child with acute myeloid leukemia.

The chain joins TRBV20-1 to TRBJ2-5, with D tentatively TRBD2 (6 bases). Germline CDR1 DFQATT, CDR2 SNEGSKA (reference sequence). The CDR3 runs 13 residues. V was shortened by 2 bases and J by 2 bases, with 9 bases between the two germline ends. The CDR3 bases are TGCAGTGCTAGACTAGCGCCACAAGAGACCCAGTACTTC. Translating gives CSARLAPQETQYF.

V usage is TRBV6-2 or TRBV6-3 and J usage is TRBJ2-3; D is undetermined. CDR1 and CDR2 (germline): MNHEY, SVGEGT. The CDR3 length is 12 residues. V was trimmed by 7 bases and J by 1 base, leaving 6 bases between them. CDR3 nucleotide sequence: TGTGCCAGCAACGCTGGCACAGATACGCAGTATTTT. This translates into CASNAGTDTQYF.

This clonotype came up many times. The chain recombines TRBV6-2 or TRBV6-3 with TRBJ2-2; unclear D gene. Looked up from germline, CDR1 is MNHEY and CDR2 is SVGEGT. The V gene lost 6 bases and the J gene lost 4 bases, with 12 bases spanning the gap. The CDR3 totals 14 residues. The CDR3 DNA is TGTGCCAGCAGCCCGCCAAGGAGCACCGGGGAGCTGTTTTTT. The encoded protein is CASSPPRSTGELFF.

This clonotype turned up a few times. CDR3 DNA: TGTGCCAGCAGGCCAACTAATGAAAAACTGTTTTTT. This encodes CASRPTNEKLFF. The rearrangement uses TRBV28 and TRBJ1-4; no reliable D call. The germline V and J ends were trimmed by 6 bases and 0 bases, with 2 bases remaining between them. The CDR3 runs 12 residues. The V gene's germline CDR1 is MDHEN and CDR2 SYDVKM.

To note about this clonotype: A much larger clone differs from this one at a single base, so this may be a read error. This CDR3 is missing its conserved last phenylalanine or tryptophan, likely due to a read error. The chain is built from TRBV24-1 and TRBJ2-3, with unresolved D. The germline V and J ends were trimmed by 0 bases and 1 base, with 4 bases remaining between them. This CDR3 spans 14 amino acids. In germline, CDR1 is KGHDR, CDR2 SFDVKD. CDR3 in amino acids: CATSDLGGTDTQYV. In DNA form, the CDR3 reads TGTGCCACCAGTGATTTGGGCGGCACAGATACGCAGTATGTT.

This chain joins TRBV9 and TRBJ1-3; 7 bases are a match to TRBD1. The CDR3 contains 17 residues. Germline-derived CDR1 and CDR2 are SGDLS and YYNGEE. Germline trimming cut 2 bases from V and 0 bases from J; bases unmatched to any gene: 8. The CDR3: CASSVDPGQSSGNTIYF. The CDR3 region has the DNA TGTGCCAGCAGCGTTGACCCGGGACAGAGCTCTGGAAACACCATATATTTT.

This clonotype was seen more than once but under ten times. In nucleotides, the CDR3 is TGTGCCAGCAGTTACTTTTTCGTCCCAGACTACCCTGAAAAACTGTTTTTT. Translating it yields CASSYFFVPDYPEKLFF. This rearrangement joins TRBV6-2 or TRBV6-3 to TRBJ1-4; D gene unclear. Germline CDR1 and CDR2: MNHEY and SVGEGT. V was trimmed by 1 base and J by 7 bases, leaving 19 bases between them. CDR3 size: 17 residues.

The chain uses TRBV7-9 and TRBJ2-1, with TRBD2 identical over 8 bases. V lost 3 bases, J lost 6 bases, and 7 bases stayed unmatched. The CDR3 extends over 15 amino acids. Germline V lookup: CDR1 SEHNR, CDR2 FQNEAQ (reference sequence). Written as DNA, the CDR3 is TGTGCCAGCAGCTTTGCCGGGACTAGACTCAATGAGCAGTTCTTC. Its translation is CASSFAGTRLNEQFF.

The chain uses TRBV28 and TRBJ2-7; no reliable D call. Trimming cost V 7 bases and J 0 bases, with 19 bases left between them. Germline V gene data show CDR1 as MDHEN and CDR2 as SYDVKM. The length of the CDR3 is 16 residues. The CDR3 loop is CASTSFRAVSSYEQYF. Written as DNA, the CDR3 is TGTGCCAGCACCTCGTTTAGGGCGGTGAGCTCCTACGAGCAGTACTTC.

The chain employs TRBV5-1 and TRBJ2-3, with D hard to call. The CDR3 sequence is 15 residues long. Germline loops: CDR1 SGHRS, CDR2 YFSETQ. The V gene lost 4 bases and the J gene lost 0 bases, with 12 bases spanning the gap. CDR3 residues: CASSPVRASTDTQYF. The CDR3 nucleotides read TGCGCCAGCAGCCCGGTAAGGGCTAGCACAGATACGCAGTATTTT.

This clonotype has ten or more counts. This chain links TRBV20-1 with TRBJ2-3, with TRBD2 matching 9 bases. The CDR3 totals 14 residues. V lost 5 bases to trimming and J lost 4 bases; unmatched junction nucleotides: 7. Germline CDR1 is DFQATT and CDR2 is SNEGSKA (reference sequence). The CDR3 sequence: CSARLLAGSDTQYF. DNA of the CDR3: TGCAGTGCTCGACTCCTAGCGGGGTCAGATACGCAGTATTTT.

Ten or more counts support this clonotype. This rearrangement joins TRBV29-1 to TRBJ2-5; maybe TRBD1 (6 bases). Germline V lookup: CDR1 SQVTM, CDR2 ANQGSEA. This CDR3 comprises 11 residues. Trimming took off 7 bases at V and 3 bases at J, with 9 bases between the two ends. The CDR3 sequence: CSGGGKETQYF. The CDR3 nucleotides read TGCAGCGGAGGGGGAAAAGAGACCCAGTACTTC. Combining the CDR3 with reference TRBV29-1 and TRBJ2-5 gives the whole variable domain SAVISQKPSRDICQRGTSLTIQCQVDSQVTMMFWYRQQPGQSLTLIATANQGSEATYESGFVIDKFPISRPNLTFSTLTVSNMSPEDSSIYLCSGGGKETQYFGPGTRLLVL.

V is TRBV20-1 and J is TRBJ1-1, with D hard to call. V lost 6 bases, J lost 5 bases, and 19 bases lay in between. The germline V gene has CDR1 DFQATT and CDR2 SNEGSKA (reference sequence). The length of the CDR3 is 14 residues. This CDR3 reads CSARIPLIGTEAFF. In DNA, the CDR3 is TGCAGTGCCCGTATTCCCTTGATCGGGACTGAAGCTTTCTTT.

V is TRBV4-2 and J is TRBJ2-3, with 14 bases that match TRBD2. The CDR3 contains 16 residues. CDR1 LGHNA and CDR2 YNFKEQ come from the germline V gene. V trimming: 4 bases; J trimming: 4 bases; junction bases outside the gene matches: 4. The chain's CDR3 is CASSPRLAGGSDTQYF. CDR3 DNA sequence: TGTGCCAGCAGCCCCCGACTAGCGGGAGGGTCAGATACGCAGTATTTT.

This chain links TRBV5-1 with TRBJ2-3; weak D call: TRBD2 (5 bases). Germline CDR1 SGHRS, CDR2 YFSETQ. Trimming took off 4 bases at V and 4 bases at J, with 16 bases between the two ends. The CDR3 covers 15 residues. CDR3 sequence reads: CASSRFSGSPDTQYF. CDR3 nucleotide sequence: TGCGCCAGCAGCCGGTTCAGTGGGAGCCCAGATACGCAGTATTTT.

The V call is TRBV2, the J call TRBJ2-1, with D possibly being TRBD2 (6 bases). Germline values: CDR1 SNHLY, CDR2 FYNNEI. With 6 bases removed from V and 4 bases from J, the gap between germline ends came to 19 bases. The CDR3 length is 16 residues. DNA of the CDR3: TGTGCCAGCAGCGATATCAGGAGGGGCCTTTACAATGAGCAGTTCTTC. Translating gives CASSDIRRGLYNEQFF.

This clonotype was found a few times. The chain combines TRBV6-2 or TRBV6-3 with TRBJ2-2, with 8 bases fitting TRBD1. The CDR3 extends over 13 amino acids. The V segment lost 4 bases and the J segment 6 bases; nucleotides outside the gene matches: 1. Germline V lookup: CDR1 MNHEY, CDR2 SVGEGT. The CDR3 region is CASSWTGPGELFF. The CDR3 nucleotides are TGTGCCAGCAGTTGGACAGGGCCCGGGGAGCTGTTTTTT.

Ten or more counts support this clonotype. V and J are TRBV7-2 and TRBJ1-1; unclear D gene. Looked up from germline, CDR1 is SGHTA and CDR2 is FQGNSA. The CDR3 consists of 13 residues. The V end was cut by 1 base, the J end by 5 bases, with 8 bases between. The CDR3 nucleotides read TGTGCCAGCAGCTTAGAATTGCGGACTGAAGCTTTCTTT. Translation gives CASSLELRTEAFF. Combining the CDR3 with reference TRBV7-2 and TRBJ1-1 gives the whole variable domain GAGVSQSPSNKVTEKGKDVELRCDPISGHTALYWYRQSLGQGLEFLIYFQGNSAPDKSGLPSDRFSAERTGGSVSTLTIQRTQQEDSAVYLCASSLELRTEAFFGQGTRLTVV.

The table lists this clonotype with many counts. This rearrangement joins TRBV20-1 to TRBJ2-7; 8 bases line up with TRBD2. Losses at the gene ends were 0 bases for V and 2 bases for J; bases not matched to a gene: 6. This CDR3 has 15 amino acids. Per germline, CDR1 DFQATT and CDR2 SNEGSKA (reference sequence). This CDR3 reads CSARDPGLGAYEQYF. In DNA form, the CDR3 reads TGCAGTGCTAGAGATCCGGGACTAGGAGCCTACGAGCAGTACTTC.

J is TRBJ2-7 and V is TRBV3-1; D is uncertain. There are 11 residues in the CDR3. Trimming pared 8 bases from V and 6 bases from J, leaving 11 bases between. Looked up from germline, CDR1 is LGHDT and CDR2 is YNNKEL (reference sequence). CDR3 region: CASANRAEQYF. The CDR3 DNA reads TGTGCCAGCGCAAATAGGGCCGAGCAGTACTTC.

The rearrangement links TRBV11-2 to TRBJ2-3; D may be TRBD1 (6 bases). With 5 bases removed from V and 4 bases from J, the gap between germline ends came to 25 bases. The V gene's germline CDR1 is SGHAT and CDR2 FQNNGV. The CDR3 length is 18 residues. The CDR3 reads CASSPEMLGASVADTQYF. The CDR3 DNA is TGTGCCAGCAGCCCAGAGATGTTGGGGGCCTCCGTTGCAGATACGCAGTATTTT.

Ten or more counts support this clonotype. The rearrangement links TRBV6-1 to TRBJ2-5; 14 positions agree with TRBD2. CDR3 size: 16 residues. V was pared by 6 bases and J by 1 base, with 4 bases of the junction left unmatched. The germline gives CDR1 MNHNS, CDR2 SASEGT. The CDR3 sequence: CASRGLAGAGQETQYF. For the CDR3, the DNA is TGTGCCAGCAGGGGACTAGCGGGAGCAGGCCAAGAGACCCAGTACTTC.